Listed here is a single T cell receptor (beta chain). The protocol was immunoSEQ multiplex PCR, while the TCRdb copy is restricted to in-frame clones and leaves out a portion. This table has about 81,000 clones, 70% to 90% appearing once. The CDR3 is made up of 15 amino acids. The V and J ends lost 5 bases and 8 bases respectively, with 21 bases between them. Germline lookup yields CDR1 MNHEY and CDR2 SMNVEV (reference sequence). This entry belongs to a study of blood T cell repertoires in COVID-19. The sample consisted of peripheral blood. The chain links TRBV27 to TRBJ1-1; tentative D call: TRBD1 (6 bases). The clonotype originates from a woman older than 75 with acute or convalescent COVID-19. CDR3 DNA sequence: TGTGCCAGCAGTCCCCCTCCCTATCTGGGGGCCGAAGCTTTCTTT. Residues: CASSPPPYLGAEAFF.